This T cell receptor beta chain was profiled in a study of a mutant IDH1 vaccine in newly diagnosed glioma. Study-level background: Commencement of vaccination occurred 4-6 weeks following radiotherapy alone, or concurrently with temozolomide cycles. Before enrollment, patients got radiotherapy alone, temozolomide alone, or mostly the combination.

Details on this clone: Its antigen is as yet unknown.

This CDR3 spans 17 amino acids. Trimming removed 7 bases at V and 0 bases at J, with 18 bases between. The germline CDR1 and CDR2 sequences are SGHAT and FQNNGV. Described time point: week 35, safety follow-up. The vaccine gave 300 ug of a 20-mer mutant IDH1 peptide subcutaneously per dose. The method was immunoSEQ multiplex PCR; TCRdb's version includes in-frame clones alone and lacks a portion of them. This table holds around 69,000 clones, around nine tenths found once. Study-level findings and limits: Pseudoprogression seemed unrelated to changes in top peripheral T cell clonotypes.

The specimen was PBMCs, collected from a glioma patient whose treatment included an IDH1 peptide vaccine. V and J are TRBV11-2 and TRBJ2-2; no firm D call. The clonotype was recovered from a man younger than 40 with glioma. Here the CDR3 DNA reads TGTGCCAGCACCCCAAACCCCGGCACCTCGAACACCGGGGAGCTGTTTTTT. As protein: CASTPNPGTSNTGELFF.